The 20 T cell receptor beta chains given below trace back to one sample, sequenced in a study of blood T cell repertoires in COVID-19. Data came from immunoSEQ multiplex PCR; TCRdb stores just in-frame clones and leaves some out. Among 130,000 or so clones listed, under 90% were seen once. Sequencing was carried out using PBMCs or T cells enriched from blood (not recorded which). The source of these receptors is a man aged 40-50 years with acute COVID-19.

This clone was picked up one time. This sequence joins TRBV3-1 (or the pseudogene TRBV3-2) and TRBJ1-2; D might be TRBD1 (6 bases). V lost 1 base and J 2 bases, leaving 14 bases between the germline ends. The CDR3 runs 16 residues. From germline, CDR1 is LGHDT and CDR2 YNNKEL (reference sequence). The CDR3 DNA follows: TGTGCCAGCAGCCAAGTAGGGGGAGGGGGGAACTATGGCTACACCTTC. Translated: CASSQVGGGGNYGYTF.

This rearrangement joins TRBV2 to TRBJ2-1, with D possibly TRBD1 on 6 matching bases. Germline assignment: CDR1 SNHLY and CDR2 FYNNEI. The CDR3 is 12 amino acids. Trimming left V 6 bases short and J 8 bases short, with 11 bases between. The CDR3 reads CASRKDSYEQFF. The CDR3 region has the DNA TGTGCCAGCAGAAAGGACAGCTATGAGCAGTTCTTC.

In this sample, this clone turned up a few times. This chain joins TRBV19 and TRBJ1-3, with D maybe TRBD1 (5 bases). Trimming cost V 7 bases and J 2 bases, with 12 bases left between them. The V gene's germline CDR1 is LNHDA and CDR2 SQIVND (reference sequence). This CDR3 region has 14 residues. CDR3 sequence (DNA): TGTGCCAGTAACCCAGGGAACCCTGGAAACACCATATATTTT. Encoded protein: CASNPGNPGNTIYF.

This chain links TRBV28 with TRBJ2-1; D gene unclear. CDR1 and CDR2 from the germline V gene are MDHEN and SYDVKM. The CDR3 covers 12 residues. V was shortened by 7 bases and J by 7 bases, with 11 bases between the two germline ends. CDR3 nucleotide sequence: TGTGCCAGCACCGAAACCCAGAATGAGCAGTTCTTC. Translated: CASTETQNEQFF.

The chain employs TRBV24-1 and TRBJ2-1, with D tentatively TRBD1 (6 bases). CDR1 and CDR2 from the germline V gene are KGHDR and SFDVKD. Trimming stripped 5 bases from V and 3 bases from J, with 13 bases between. The CDR3 runs to 15 residues. The CDR3 sequence: CATSVSQGLYNEQFF. The CDR3 DNA sequence: TGTGCCACCAGTGTGAGTCAGGGGCTCTACAATGAGCAGTTCTTC.

The rearrangement uses TRBV6-5 and TRBJ1-1; 7 bases agree with TRBD1. CDR3 length: 15 residues. Germline V gives CDR1 MNHEY, CDR2 SVGAGI. V trimming: 5 bases; J trimming: 1 base; junction bases outside the gene matches: 7. For the CDR3, the DNA is TGTGCCAGCAGTCTGTACGGGACAGAGAACACTGAAGCTTTCTTT. Encoded protein: CASSLYGTENTEAFF.

The chain has TRBV24-1 and TRBJ1-2; tentative D call: TRBD1 (5 bases). V lost 5 bases, J lost 3 bases, and 6 bases lay in between. The CDR3 is made up of 12 amino acids. The germline V gene encodes CDR1 KGHDR and CDR2 SFDVKD. The CDR3 loop reads CATSAGYYGYTF. Here the CDR3 DNA reads TGTGCCACCAGTGCAGGGTACTATGGCTACACCTTC.

The V and J genes are TRBV15 and TRBJ1-5; D is unclear. Germline CDR1 LNHNV, CDR2 YYDKDF (reference sequence). The V gene lost 8 bases and the J gene lost 0 bases, with 14 bases spanning the gap. The CDR3 covers 15 residues. CDR3 bases: TGTGCCACCCCGAGTAGGCAGGATAGCAATCAGCCCCAGCATTTT. Encoded protein: CATPSRQDSNQPQHF.

This chain links TRBV28 with TRBJ1-2, with D perhaps matching TRBD1 (6 bases). V was trimmed by 5 bases and J by 0 bases, leaving 13 bases between them. The CDR3 has 15 residues. Germline V lookup: CDR1 MDHEN, CDR2 SYDVKM. CDR3 sequence: CASSPGQRANYGYTF. The CDR3 DNA reads TGTGCCAGCAGTCCAGGACAGAGAGCTAACTATGGCTACACCTTC.

The chain recombines TRBV7-3 with TRBJ2-3; TRBD2 matches at 9 bases. Trimming took 4 bases from V and 2 from J; bases not matched to a gene: 7. Germline V gene lookup returns CDR1 SGHTA and CDR2 FQGTGA. The CDR3 contains 16 residues. CDR3 nucleotide sequence: TGTGCCAGCAGCTCTATAGCGGGGGAGATCACAGATACGCAGTATTTT. Its protein product is CASSSIAGEITDTQYF.

The chain couples TRBV7-2 to TRBJ2-7; TRBD2 aligns across 13 bases. After removal of 3 bases from V and 2 bases from J, the junction contained 10 bases not matched to a gene. This CDR3 comprises 18 residues. In germline, CDR1 is SGHTA, CDR2 FQGNSA. The CDR3 spells CASSLTSGGPTNPYEQYF. CDR3 in DNA: TGTGCCAGCAGCTTGACTAGCGGGGGGCCGACAAATCCCTACGAGCAGTACTTC.

The chain carries TRBV5-4 and TRBJ2-1, with TRBD2 matching 15 bases. Germline V lookup: CDR1 SGHNT, CDR2 YYREEE (reference sequence). CDR3 length equals 18 residues. The J segment lost 4 bases and the V segment lost 4 bases, leaving 9 bases of the junction unmatched. The CDR3 nucleotides read TGTGCCAGCAGCCTAGGGGGACTAGCGGGAGGCTTGTACAATGAGCAGTTCTTC. Translated, it gives CASSLGGLAGGLYNEQFF.

The chain links TRBV7-3 to TRBJ2-7; D is perhaps TRBD1 (6 bases). Per germline, CDR1 SGHTA and CDR2 FQGTGA. V was cut by 5 bases and J by 2 bases, with 13 bases left in between. This CDR3 has 14 amino acids. The CDR3 DNA reads TGTGCCAGCAGCCCGAACAGGGATGCCTACGAGCAGTACTTC. Amino acid sequence: CASSPNRDAYEQYF.

The chain combines TRBV28 with TRBJ2-4, with 8 bases fitting TRBD1. V was clipped by 6 bases and J by 3 bases; unmatched bases: 7. CDR1 is MDHEN, CDR2 SYDVKM, per germline. This CDR3 has 15 amino acids. In DNA, the CDR3 is TGTGCCAGCAGCCCGTCCGGGACAGGCAAAAACATTCAGTACTTC. Translating gives CASSPSGTGKNIQYF.

The rearrangement joins TRBV7-3 to TRBJ2-1; D might be TRBD2 (6 bases). The CDR3 is 14 residues long. Trimming shortened V by 1 base and J by 6 bases, and 10 bases separated the two germline ends. Per the germline V gene, CDR1 is SGHTA and CDR2 is FQGTGA. Written as DNA, the CDR3 is TGTGCCAGCAGCTTAAGGGACTCCCCCAATGAGCAGTTCTTC. It translates to CASSLRDSPNEQFF.

V and J are TRBV24-1 and TRBJ2-7; TRBD1 matches at 7 bases. Trimming cost V 6 bases and J 2 bases; bases outside gene matches: 6. Germline V gene lookup returns CDR1 KGHDR and CDR2 SFDVKD. This CDR3 has 14 residues. The chain's CDR3 is CATSPTGATYEQYF. CDR3 DNA: TGTGCCACCAGTCCTACAGGGGCGACCTACGAGCAGTACTTC.

About this clone itself: The sample contains more than one DNA sequence encoding this CDR3. CDR3 sequence: CASSAGTSDEQYF. CDR3 bases: TGCGCCAGCAGCGCGGGGACTAGTGACGAGCAGTACTTC. The gene calls are TRBV5-1 and TRBJ2-7, with 8 nucleotides matching TRBD2. Germline assignment: CDR1 SGHRS and CDR2 YFSETQ. The CDR3 totals 13 residues. The ends lost 4 bases at V and 5 bases at J; junction bases unmatched: 5.

The chain carries TRBV5-4 and TRBJ2-1; 7 nucleotides agree with TRBD1. With V trimmed by 3 bases and J by 10 bases, 7 bases remained unmatched. The V gene's germline CDR1 is SGHNT and CDR2 YYREEE (reference sequence). The CDR3 is made up of 13 amino acids. The DNA of the CDR3 is TGTGCCAGCAGCTCCACAGGGGATCGGGAGCAGTTCTTC. Translation gives CASSSTGDREQFF.

The chain recombines TRBV3-1 (or the pseudogene TRBV3-2) with TRBJ2-5, with 7 bases matching TRBD1. V shed 6 bases, J shed 3 bases, and the junction held 4 bases outside the gene matches. CDR3 length: 13 residues. Per germline, CDR1 LGHDT and CDR2 YNNKEL (reference sequence). The CDR3 bases are TGTGCCAGCAGACTAACAGGGGAAGAGACCCAGTACTTC. It codes for CASRLTGEETQYF.

The V and J genes are TRBV4-1 and TRBJ2-7; 10 bases agree with TRBD1. Per the germline V gene, CDR1 is MGHRA and CDR2 is YSYEKL. There are 16 residues in the CDR3. J gave up 5 bases and V 0 bases, and 7 bases lay outside the gene matches. This CDR3 is CASSQDLRQGANEQYF. The CDR3 DNA sequence: TGCGCCAGCAGCCAAGATCTAAGACAGGGGGCAAACGAGCAGTACTTC.